This T cell receptor (beta chain) comes out of a study of Graves' ophthalmopathy and Graves' hyperthyroidism. Ten or more counts support this clonotype. Its target is not known. This CDR3 comprises 15 residues. Per germline, CDR1 LNHNV and CDR2 YYDKDF (reference sequence). The V end was cut by 0 bases, the J end by 6 bases, with 9 bases between. Amplified TCR beta CDR3 regions were obtained using RNA transcripts as template. Second-round multiplex PCR came after a first-round RT-PCR that employed HTBI primers. TCRdb passed the multiplex PCR reads through MiXCR, listing each CDR3 protein once. In the table there are some 380,000 distinct CDR3 sequences, over 15% of which are singletons. Study outcomes and limitations: Blood shared most expanded thyroid clonotypes above 0.001 frequency. The model reached roughly 70% sensitivity and around 72% specificity for predicting ophthalmopathy progression.

PBMCs came from 10 ml of fresh peripheral blood. This chain uses TRBV15 with TRBJ1-6; D may be TRBD1 (5 bases). This receptor was taken from a woman between 18 and 29 years old with stable Graves' hyperthyroidism. The specimen sequenced was peripheral blood. This CDR3 reads CATSREQGGNSPLHF. CDR3 DNA sequence: TGTGCCACCAGCAGAGAGCAGGGAGGTAATTCACCCCTCCACTTT.